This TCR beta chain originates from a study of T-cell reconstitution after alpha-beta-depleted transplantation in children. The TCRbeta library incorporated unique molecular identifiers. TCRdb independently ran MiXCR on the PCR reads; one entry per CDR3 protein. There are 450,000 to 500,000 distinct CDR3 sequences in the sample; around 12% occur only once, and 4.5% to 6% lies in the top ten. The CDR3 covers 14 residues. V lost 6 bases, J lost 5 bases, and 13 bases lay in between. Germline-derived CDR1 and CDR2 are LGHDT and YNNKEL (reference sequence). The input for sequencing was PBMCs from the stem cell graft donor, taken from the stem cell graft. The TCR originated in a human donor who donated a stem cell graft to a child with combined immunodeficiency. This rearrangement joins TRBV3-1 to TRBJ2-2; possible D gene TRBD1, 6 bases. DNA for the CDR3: TGTGCCAGCAGGAGGCAGGGGTCAACCGGGGAGCTGTTTTTT. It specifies CASRRQGSTGELFF.